Included here is one T cell receptor (beta chain) sequence, with context. V lost 6 bases, J lost 4 bases, and 6 bases stayed unmatched. Germline V CDR1 and CDR2: ENHRY, SYGVKD. CDR3 length: 14 residues. This entry belongs to a study of blood T cells in healthy people across ages. In terms of origin and age, donors were healthy Caucasian individuals from Russia aged roughly 6 to 95. Sample-barcoded 5' priming and a J-beta primer mix drove a second PCR of about 7 to 11 cycles. Using its own MiXCR run on the 5' RACE reads, TCRdb lists one record per CDR3 protein. The data show over 1,200,000 distinct CDR3 sequences, with 45% to 70% seen just once and over 6.5% held by the top ten.

Material: blood. The V and J genes are TRBV10-3 and TRBJ2-3, with 8 bases lining up with TRBD1. The source of this sequence is a man younger than 35 in good health. The CDR3 region is CAISRDRTSDTQYF. CDR3 bases: TGTGCCATCAGCCGGGACAGGACATCAGATACGCAGTATTTT.